The 2 T cell receptor beta chains given below trace back to one sample, sequenced in a study of blood T cell repertoires in COVID-19 (dated by TCRdb to 2020 to 2021). Libraries came from the immunoSEQ multiplex PCR assay. TCRdb stores this immuneACCESS table with in-frame sequences only. Part of the clones is absent; in the studies checked, under half of the shortfall reflects unresolved V genes, and no reason is known for the rest. The table for this sample lists some 49,000 clones; approximately 85% of them were counted only once. About 2.7% of the sample lies in the top ten. Sequencing input: peripheral blood. These TCRs come from a woman in her sixties with acute or convalescent COVID-19.

The V call is TRBV4-1, the J call TRBJ1-4; 9 nucleotides match TRBD1. Germline V lookup: CDR1 MGHRA, CDR2 YSYEKL. The CDR3 is 17 residues long. V gave up 1 base and J gave up 8 bases; unmatched junction bases: 11. The CDR3 sequence: CASSQARDRAKEEKLFF. For the CDR3, the DNA is TGCGCCAGCAGCCAAGCCCGGGACAGGGCGAAAGAGGAAAAACTGTTTTTT.

The rearrangement joins TRBV6-1 to TRBJ1-2; D gene uncertain. The CDR3 runs 15 residues. V was cut by 2 bases and J by 0 bases, with 10 bases left in between. The germline CDR1 and CDR2 sequences are MNHNS and SASEGT. The CDR3 loop is CASSEYTVANYGYTF. The CDR3 bases are TGTGCCAGCAGTGAATACACAGTCGCTAACTATGGCTACACCTTC.